This T cell receptor (beta chain) was found in a study of T cell changes during pregnancy in multiple sclerosis. Clones were read by immunoSEQ multiplex PCR, and TCRdb kept only the in-frame ones, dropping some. The sample gives around 57,000 clones, 91% of which show up once; 1% to 1.5% is in the top ten. The CDR3 is 15 residues long. Trimming pared 4 bases from V and 2 bases from J, leaving 12 bases between. Germline CDR1 is SGHNT and CDR2 is YYREEE (reference sequence). The sequencing here drew on peripheral blood, taken after pregnancy. The sequence came from a female donor in good health, enrolled as a control in a pregnancy study. The chain couples TRBV5-4 to TRBJ1-4, with D perhaps matching TRBD1 (5 bases). CDR3 bases: TGTGCCAGCAGCCGGCAGGGTAGGACTAATGAAAAACTGTTTTTT. The encoded protein is CASSRQGRTNEKLFF. Supplemented by reference TRBV5-4 and TRBJ1-4, the full variable domain reads ETGVTQSPTHLIKTRGQQVTLRCSSQSGHNTVSWYQQALGQGPQFIFQYYREEENGRGNFPPRFSGLQFPNYSSELNVNALELDDSALYLCASSRQGRTNEKLFFGSGTQLSVL.